Given below is one T cell receptor (beta chain) in context. Unique molecular identifiers were incorporated into the prepared TCRbeta library. In TCRdb, the PCR reads were re-called with MiXCR into one record per CDR3 protein. The sample yields a few hundred thousand distinct CDR3 sequences, around 12% seen once. This sample was included in a study of T-cell reconstitution after alpha-beta-depleted transplantation in children. With V trimmed by 6 bases and J by 6 bases, 15 bases remained unmatched. This CDR3 spans 18 amino acids. Germline loops: CDR1 LNHDA, CDR2 SQIVND (reference sequence). The chain couples TRBV19 to TRBJ2-1; 12 nucleotides match TRBD2. The source of this sequence is a human donor who donated a stem cell graft to a child with combined immunodeficiency. This specimen was PBMCs from the stem cell graft donor, taken from the stem cell graft. The CDR3 loop is CASRSRQGASGRANEQFF. In DNA form, the CDR3 reads TGTGCCAGTAGGTCGAGGCAGGGGGCTAGCGGGAGGGCCAATGAGCAGTTCTTC.